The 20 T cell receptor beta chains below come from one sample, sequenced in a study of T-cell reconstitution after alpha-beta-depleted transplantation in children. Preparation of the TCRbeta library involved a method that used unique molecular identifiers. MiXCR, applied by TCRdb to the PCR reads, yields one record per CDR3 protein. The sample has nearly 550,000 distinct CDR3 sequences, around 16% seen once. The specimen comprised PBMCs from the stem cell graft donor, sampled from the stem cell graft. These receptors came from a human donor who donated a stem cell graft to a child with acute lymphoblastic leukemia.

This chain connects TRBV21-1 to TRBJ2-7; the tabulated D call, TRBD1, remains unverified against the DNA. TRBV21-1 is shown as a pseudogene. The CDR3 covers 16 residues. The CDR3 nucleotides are TGTGCCAGCAGCAAAGTGCGGGGTCCCAGCTCCTACGAGCAGTACTTC. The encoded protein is CASSKVRGPSSYEQYF.

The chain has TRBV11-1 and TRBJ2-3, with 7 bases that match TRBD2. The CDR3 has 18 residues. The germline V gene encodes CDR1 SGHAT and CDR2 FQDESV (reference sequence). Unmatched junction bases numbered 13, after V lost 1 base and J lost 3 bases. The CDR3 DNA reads TGTGCCAGCAGCTTAGATAATCGGCCTAGCGGTGAAACAGATACGCAGTATTTT. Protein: CASSLDNRPSGETDTQYF.

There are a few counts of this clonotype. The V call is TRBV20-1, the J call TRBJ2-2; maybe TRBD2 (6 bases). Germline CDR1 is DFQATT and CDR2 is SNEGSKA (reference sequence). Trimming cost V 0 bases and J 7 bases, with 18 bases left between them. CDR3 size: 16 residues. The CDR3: CSARDQDGRIGGELFF. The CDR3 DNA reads TGCAGTGCTAGAGATCAGGACGGGAGAATCGGCGGGGAGCTGTTTTTT.

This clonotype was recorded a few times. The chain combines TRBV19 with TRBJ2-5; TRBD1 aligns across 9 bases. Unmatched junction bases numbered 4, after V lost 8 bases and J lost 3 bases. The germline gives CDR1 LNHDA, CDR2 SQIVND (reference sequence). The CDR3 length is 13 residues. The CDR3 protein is CASADRGKETQYF. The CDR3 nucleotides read TGTGCCAGTGCCGACAGGGGGAAAGAGACCCAGTACTTC.

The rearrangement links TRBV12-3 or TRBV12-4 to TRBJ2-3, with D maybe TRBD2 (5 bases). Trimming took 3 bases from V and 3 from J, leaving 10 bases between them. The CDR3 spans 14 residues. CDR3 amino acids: CASSFEGTTDTQYF. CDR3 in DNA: TGTGCCAGCAGTTTCGAGGGCACGACAGATACGCAGTATTTT.

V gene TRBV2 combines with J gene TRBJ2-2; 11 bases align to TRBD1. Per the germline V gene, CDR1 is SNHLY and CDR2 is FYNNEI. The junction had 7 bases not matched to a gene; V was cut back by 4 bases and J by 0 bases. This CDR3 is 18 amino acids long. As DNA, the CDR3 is TGTGCCAGCAGTGGGACAGGGGGCGCTTACGCGAACACCGGGGAGCTGTTTTTT. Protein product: CASSGTGGAYANTGELFF.

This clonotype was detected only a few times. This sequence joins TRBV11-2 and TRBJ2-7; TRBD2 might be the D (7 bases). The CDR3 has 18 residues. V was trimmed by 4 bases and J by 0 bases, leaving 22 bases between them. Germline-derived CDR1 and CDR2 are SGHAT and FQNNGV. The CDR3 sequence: CASSSRGGWTGVSYEQYF. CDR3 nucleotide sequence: TGTGCCAGCAGCTCTAGGGGGGGATGGACTGGCGTCTCCTACGAGCAGTACTTC.

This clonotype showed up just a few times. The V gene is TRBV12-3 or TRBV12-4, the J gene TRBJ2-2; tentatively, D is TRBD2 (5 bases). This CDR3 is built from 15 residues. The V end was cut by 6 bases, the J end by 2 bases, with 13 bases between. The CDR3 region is CASSPRLANTGELFF. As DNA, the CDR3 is TGTGCCAGCAGCCCCCGTCTAGCTAACACCGGGGAGCTGTTTTTT.

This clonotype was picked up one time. The CDR3 sequence is CASSSGGLEQFF. The CDR3 DNA reads TGTGCCAGTAGTTCCGGCGGGTTGGAGCAGTTCTTC. The V call is TRBV19, the J call TRBJ2-1; D possibly corresponds to TRBD2 (5 bases). Germline CDR1 reads LNHDA; CDR2 reads SQIVND (reference sequence). The V end was cut by 5 bases, the J end by 10 bases, with 12 bases between. This CDR3 has 12 amino acids.

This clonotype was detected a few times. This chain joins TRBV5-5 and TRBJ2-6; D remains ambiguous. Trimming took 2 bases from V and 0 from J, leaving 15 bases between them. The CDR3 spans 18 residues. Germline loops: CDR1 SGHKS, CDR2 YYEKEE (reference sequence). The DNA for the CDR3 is TGTGCCAGCAGCTTTTTTGGGCCTTTTGACTCTGGGGCCAACGTCCTGACTTTC. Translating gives CASSFFGPFDSGANVLTF.

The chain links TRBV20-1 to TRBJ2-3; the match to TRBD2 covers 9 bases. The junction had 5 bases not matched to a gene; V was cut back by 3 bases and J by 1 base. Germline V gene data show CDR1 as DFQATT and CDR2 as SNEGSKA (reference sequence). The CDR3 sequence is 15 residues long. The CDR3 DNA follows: TGCAGTGCTAGTTCGACTAGCGGAGGCACAGATACGCAGTATTTT. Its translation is CSASSTSGGTDTQYF.

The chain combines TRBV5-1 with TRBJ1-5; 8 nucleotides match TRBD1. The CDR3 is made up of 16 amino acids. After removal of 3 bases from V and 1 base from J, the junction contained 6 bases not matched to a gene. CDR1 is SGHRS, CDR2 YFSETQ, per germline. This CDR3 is CASSWTGLGSNQPQHF. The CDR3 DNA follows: TGCGCCAGCAGCTGGACAGGGCTCGGGAGCAATCAGCCCCAGCATTTT. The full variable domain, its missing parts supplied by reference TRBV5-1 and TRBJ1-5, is KAGVTQTPRYLIKTRGQQVTLSCSPISGHRSVSWYQQTPGQGLQFLFEYFSETQRNKGNFPGRFSGRQFSNSRSEMNVSTLELGDSALYLCASSWTGLGSNQPQHFGDGTRLSIL.

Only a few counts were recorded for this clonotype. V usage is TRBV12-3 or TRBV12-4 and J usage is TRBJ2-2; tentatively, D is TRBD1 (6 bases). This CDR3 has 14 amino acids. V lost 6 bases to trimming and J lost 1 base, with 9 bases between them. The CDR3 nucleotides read TGTGCCAGCAGACGGGGACAGAACACCGGGGAGCTGTTTTTT. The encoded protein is CASRRGQNTGELFF.

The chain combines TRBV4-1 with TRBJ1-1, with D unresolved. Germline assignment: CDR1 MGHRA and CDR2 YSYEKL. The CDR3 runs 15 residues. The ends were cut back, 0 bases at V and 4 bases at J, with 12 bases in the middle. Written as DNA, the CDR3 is TGCGCCAGCAGCCAAGATAACCTGGCACCCACTGAAGCTTTCTTT. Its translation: CASSQDNLAPTEAFF.

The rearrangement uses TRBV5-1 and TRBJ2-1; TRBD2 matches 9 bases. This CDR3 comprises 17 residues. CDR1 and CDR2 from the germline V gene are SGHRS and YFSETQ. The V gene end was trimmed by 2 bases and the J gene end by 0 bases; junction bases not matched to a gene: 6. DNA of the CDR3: TGCGCCAGCAGCTTCCCTAGCGGGATGAGCTCCTACAATGAGCAGTTCTTC. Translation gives CASSFPSGMSSYNEQFF. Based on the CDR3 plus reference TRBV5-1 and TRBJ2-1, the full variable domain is KAGVTQTPRYLIKTRGQQVTLSCSPISGHRSVSWYQQTPGQGLQFLFEYFSETQRNKGNFPGRFSGRQFSNSRSEMNVSTLELGDSALYLCASSFPSGMSSYNEQFFGPGTRLTVL.

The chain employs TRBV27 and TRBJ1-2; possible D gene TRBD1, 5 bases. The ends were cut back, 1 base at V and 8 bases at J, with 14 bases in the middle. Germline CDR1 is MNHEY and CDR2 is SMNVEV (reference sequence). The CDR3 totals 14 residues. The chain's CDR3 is CASSLLYGGEGYTF. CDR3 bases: TGTGCCAGCAGTTTATTATACGGGGGAGAGGGCTACACCTTC.

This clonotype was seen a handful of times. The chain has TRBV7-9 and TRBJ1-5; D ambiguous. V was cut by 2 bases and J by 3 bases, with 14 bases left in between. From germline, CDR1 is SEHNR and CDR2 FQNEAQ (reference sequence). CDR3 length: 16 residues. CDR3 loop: CASSLSIGRDNQPQHF. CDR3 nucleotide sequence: TGTGCCAGCAGCTTATCGATCGGACGGGACAATCAGCCCCAGCATTTT.

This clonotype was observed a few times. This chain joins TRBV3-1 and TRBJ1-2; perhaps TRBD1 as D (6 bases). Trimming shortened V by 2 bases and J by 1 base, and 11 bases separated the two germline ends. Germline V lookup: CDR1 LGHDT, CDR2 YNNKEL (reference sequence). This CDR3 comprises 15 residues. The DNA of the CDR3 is TGTGCCAGCAGCCAATCCGGGACATTTAACTATGGCTACACCTTC. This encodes CASSQSGTFNYGYTF.

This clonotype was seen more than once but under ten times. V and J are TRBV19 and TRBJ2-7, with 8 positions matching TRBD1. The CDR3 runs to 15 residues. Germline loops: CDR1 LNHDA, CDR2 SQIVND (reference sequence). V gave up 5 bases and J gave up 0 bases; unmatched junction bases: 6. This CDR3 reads CASSPGTGSSYEQYF. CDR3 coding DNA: TGTGCCAGTAGTCCCGGGACAGGCAGCTCCTACGAGCAGTACTTC.

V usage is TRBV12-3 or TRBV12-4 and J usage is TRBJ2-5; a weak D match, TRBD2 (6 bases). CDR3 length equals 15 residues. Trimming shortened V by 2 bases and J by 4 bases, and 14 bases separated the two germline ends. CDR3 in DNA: TGTGCCAGCAGTTTATCTCCGGGGGTAGGAGAGACCCAGTACTTC. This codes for CASSLSPGVGETQYF.